These T cell receptor beta chains were read from a single sample in a study of cytomegalovirus exposure and HLA in healthy donors. Repertoires were generated with immunoSEQ multiplex PCR, while TCRdb's copy carries only in-frame clones and drops some. The repertoire holds about 120,000 clones, approximately 88% seen once, with about 2% in the top ten. The sample consisted of PBMCs. The origin of the receptors is a woman aged 18-29 years in good health and CMV-seronegative. Both conserved end residues are part of each CDR3. A D gene is named only where the DNA matches it firmly. Rows give clone size only sometimes, using once, few, many, or a class for an expanded clone.

>-|TRBJ1-5|TRBV4-2|-
CASSQVFVRGSNQPQHF
TGTGCCAGCAGCCAAGTCTTCGTCAGGGGCAGCAATCAGCCCCAGCATTTT
>-|TRBJ1-3|TRBV6-5|-
CASSYSSTGGNTIYF
TGTGCCAGCAGTTACTCGAGTACAGGAGGAAACACCATATATTTT
>-|TRBJ2-5|TRBV30|-
CAFRDIKETQYF
TGTGCCTTCCGGGACATCAAAGAGACCCAGTACTTC
>-|TRBJ2-1|TRBV7-8|-
CASSLVVGQSGEQFF
TGTGCCAGCAGCTTAGTCGTTGGACAGTCAGGCGAGCAGTTCTTC
>-|TRBJ2-4|TRBV11-3|TRBD2
CASSLVWEGKNIQYF
TGTGCCAGCAGCTTAGTGTGGGAGGGCAAAAACATTCAGTACTTC
>-|TRBJ2-4|TRBV11-3|TRBD2
CASSLGGGLAKNIQYF
TGTGCCAGCAGCTTAGGCGGGGGGCTAGCCAAAAACATTCAGTACTTC
>-|TRBJ2-3|TRBV13|-
CASSLTGRADTQYF
TGTGCCAGCAGCTTAACAGGGAGGGCAGATACGCAGTATTTT
>-|TRBJ1-1|TRBV11-2|-
CATYRGAEAFF
TGTGCCACGTATCGGGGGGCTGAAGCTTTCTTT
>-|TRBJ1-1|TRBV13|-
CASSFGRVNTEAFF
TGTGCCAGCAGCTTTGGCAGGGTGAACACTGAAGCTTTCTTT
>-|TRBJ2-7|TRBV7-2|TRBD2
CASSLVAGRGSWEQYF
TGTGCCAGCAGCTTAGTGGCCGGGAGGGGGTCGTGGGAGCAGTACTTC
>-|TRBJ2-1|TRBV7-8|TRBD2
CASSLGPLSGGSKASEQFF
TGTGCCAGCAGCTTAGGACCCCTAAGTGGCGGGAGTAAAGCTAGTGAGCAGTTCTTC
>-|TRBJ1-1|TRBV4-1|TRBD1
CASSRIGQGRENTEAFF
TGCGCCAGCAGCCGGATTGGACAGGGACGAGAGAACACTGAAGCTTTCTTT
>-|TRBJ1-5|TRBV6-4|-
CASKCMTAGGDQPQHF
TGTGCCAGCAAGTGTATGACCGCGGGGGGCGATCAGCCCCAGCATTTT
>-|TRBJ2-5|TRBV10-1|TRBD1
CASSESTPGGETQYF
TGCGCCAGCAGTGAGTCGACTCCAGGGGGAGAGACCCAGTACTTC
>-|TRBJ1-5|TRBV6-1|-
CASSAIQGQPQHF
TGTGCCAGCAGCGCAATCCAGGGTCAGCCCCAGCATTTT
>-|TRBJ1-3|TRBV18|TRBD1
CASQRQGTYGNTIYF
TGTGCCAGTCAAAGACAGGGAACTTATGGAAACACCATATATTTT
>-|TRBJ2-3|TRBV7-2|-
CASSAPGSADTQYF
TGTGCCAGCAGTGCCCCCGGGAGTGCAGATACGCAGTATTTT
>once|TRBJ2-3|TRBV4-1|-
CASSQREFGTDTQYF
TGCGCCAGCAGCCAACGGGAGTTTGGCACAGATACGCAGTATTTT
>-|TRBJ2-7|TRBV10-3|-
CAIRARSGPHEQYF
TGTGCCATCAGGGCTCGATCAGGGCCCCACGAGCAGTACTTC
>-|TRBJ1-5|TRBV7-2|-
CASSLVSNQPQHF
TGTGCCAGCAGCTTAGTAAGCAATCAGCCCCAGCATTTT
>-|TRBJ2-7|TRBV6-5|-
CASSYETLGYEQYF
TGTGCCAGCAGTTACGAGACCCTAGGCTACGAGCAGTACTTC
>-|TRBJ2-7|TRBV7-9|-
CASSLNSGEQYF
TGTGCCAGCAGCTTGAACTCAGGCGAGCAGTACTTC
>-|TRBJ1-1|TRBV29-1|TRBD1
CSVAGTGWNTEAFF
TGCAGCGTTGCCGGGACAGGGTGGAACACTGAAGCTTTCTTT
>-|TRBJ1-1|TRBV30|-
CAWSVGRRNTEAFF
TGTGCCTGGAGTGTGGGTAGGAGGAACACTGAAGCTTTCTTT